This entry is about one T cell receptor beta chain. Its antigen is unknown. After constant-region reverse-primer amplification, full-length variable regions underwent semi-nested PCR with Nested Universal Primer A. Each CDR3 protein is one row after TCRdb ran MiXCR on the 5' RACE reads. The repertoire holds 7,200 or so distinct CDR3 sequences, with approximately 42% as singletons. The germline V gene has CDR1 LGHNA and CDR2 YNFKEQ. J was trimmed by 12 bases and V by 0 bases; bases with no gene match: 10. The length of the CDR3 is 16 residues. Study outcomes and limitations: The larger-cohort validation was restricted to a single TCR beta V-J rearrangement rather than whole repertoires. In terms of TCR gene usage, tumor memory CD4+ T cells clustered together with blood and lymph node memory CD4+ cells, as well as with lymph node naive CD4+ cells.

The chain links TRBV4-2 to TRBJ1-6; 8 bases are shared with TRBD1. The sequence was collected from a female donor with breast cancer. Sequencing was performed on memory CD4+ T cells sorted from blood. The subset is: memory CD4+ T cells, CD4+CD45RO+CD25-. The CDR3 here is CASSQEWGQDGIPLHF. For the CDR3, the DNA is TGTGCCAGCAGCCAAGAGTGGGGACAGGATGGTATACCCCTCCACTTT.